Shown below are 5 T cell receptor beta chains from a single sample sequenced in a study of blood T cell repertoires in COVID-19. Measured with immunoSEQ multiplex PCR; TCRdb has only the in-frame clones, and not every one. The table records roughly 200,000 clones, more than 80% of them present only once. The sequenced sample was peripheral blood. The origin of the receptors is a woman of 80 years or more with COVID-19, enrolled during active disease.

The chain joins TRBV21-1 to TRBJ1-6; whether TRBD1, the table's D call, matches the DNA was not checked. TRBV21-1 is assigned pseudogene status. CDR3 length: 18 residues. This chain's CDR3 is CASSNLPGDRDYNSPLHF. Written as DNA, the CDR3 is TGTGCCAGCAGCAACCTCCCCGGCGACAGGGACTATAATTCACCCCTCCACTTT.

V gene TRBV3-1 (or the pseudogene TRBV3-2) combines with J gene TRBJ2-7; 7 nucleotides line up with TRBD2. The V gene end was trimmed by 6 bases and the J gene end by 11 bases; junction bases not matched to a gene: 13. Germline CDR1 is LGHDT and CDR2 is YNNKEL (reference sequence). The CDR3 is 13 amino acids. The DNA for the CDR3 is TGTGCCAGCAGTTCCTCCGGGACTAACCCGGAGTACTTC. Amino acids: CASSSSGTNPEYF.

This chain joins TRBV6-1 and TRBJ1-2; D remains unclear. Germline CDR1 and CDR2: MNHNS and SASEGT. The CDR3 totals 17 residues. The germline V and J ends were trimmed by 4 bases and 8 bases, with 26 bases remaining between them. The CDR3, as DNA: TGTGCCAGCAGTGGGCTTCGAGGCAGCAAAAACCTTCTGGGCTACACCTTC. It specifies CASSGLRGSKNLLGYTF.

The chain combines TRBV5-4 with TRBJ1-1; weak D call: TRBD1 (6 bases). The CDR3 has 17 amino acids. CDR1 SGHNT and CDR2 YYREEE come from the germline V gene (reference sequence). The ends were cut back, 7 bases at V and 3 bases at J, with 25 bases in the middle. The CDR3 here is CASAKSADSPRDTEAFF. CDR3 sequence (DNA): TGTGCCAGCGCAAAAAGTGCGGACAGCCCCCGGGACACTGAAGCTTTCTTT.

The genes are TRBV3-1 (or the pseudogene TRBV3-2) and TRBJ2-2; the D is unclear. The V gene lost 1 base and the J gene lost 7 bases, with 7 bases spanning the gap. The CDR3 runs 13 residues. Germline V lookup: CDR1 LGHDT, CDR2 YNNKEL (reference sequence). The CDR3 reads CASSQVSIGELFF. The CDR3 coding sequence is TGTGCCAGCAGCCAAGTTAGTATCGGGGAGCTGTTTTTT.